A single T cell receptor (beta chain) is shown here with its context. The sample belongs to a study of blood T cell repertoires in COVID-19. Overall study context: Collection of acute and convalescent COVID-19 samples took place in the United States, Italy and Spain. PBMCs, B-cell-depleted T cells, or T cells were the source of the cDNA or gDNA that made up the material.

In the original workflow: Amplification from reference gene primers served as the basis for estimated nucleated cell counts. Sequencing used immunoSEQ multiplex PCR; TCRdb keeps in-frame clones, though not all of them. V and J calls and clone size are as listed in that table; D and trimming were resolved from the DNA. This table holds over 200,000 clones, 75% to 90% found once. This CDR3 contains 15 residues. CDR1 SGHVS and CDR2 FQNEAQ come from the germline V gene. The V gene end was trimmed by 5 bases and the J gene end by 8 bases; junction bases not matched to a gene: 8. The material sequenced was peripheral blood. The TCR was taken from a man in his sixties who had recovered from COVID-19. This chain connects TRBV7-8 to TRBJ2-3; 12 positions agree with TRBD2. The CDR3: CASSIVLAGGGTQYF. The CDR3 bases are TGTGCCAGCAGCATAGTACTAGCGGGAGGAGGTACGCAGTATTTT. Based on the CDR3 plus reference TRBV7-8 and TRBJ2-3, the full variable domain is GAGVSQSPRYKVAKRGQDVALRCDPISGHVSLFWYQQALGQGPEFLTYFQNEAQLDKSGLPSDRFFAERPEGSVSTLKIQRTQQEDSAVYLCASSIVLAGGGTQYFGPGTRLTVL.